These 10 T cell receptor beta chains were all obtained from the same sample, sequenced in a study of CD8+ T cells in alopecia areata. Treatment noted: oral pan-JAK inhibitor, 5-10 mg twice daily. cDNA serving as the sequencing template came from extracted, reverse transcribed RNA. Profiling relied on immunoSEQ multiplex PCR, and the TCRdb table lists in-frame clones only, not all of them. The table has 150,000 to 200,000 clones, approximately 52% seen once; the top ten hold 16%. This sample comprised CD4+ T cells sorted from blood, obtained between weeks 55 and 70, from a patient treated with tofacitinib. The receptor source for this set is a human donor with alopecia areata.

The gene calls are TRBV7-2 and TRBJ2-7; D is possibly TRBD2 (6 bases). The CDR3 runs 14 residues. Germline CDR1 SGHTA, CDR2 FQGNSA. V lost 7 bases, J lost 2 bases, and 15 bases lay in between. The CDR3 region is CASKGGGFTYEQYF. CDR3 DNA: TGTGCCAGCAAAGGTGGGGGGTTCACCTACGAGCAGTACTTC.

The sample holds a few counts of this clone. This chain connects TRBV7-9 to TRBJ2-5; maybe TRBD1 (6 bases). The germline V gene encodes CDR1 SEHNR and CDR2 FQNEAQ (reference sequence). V was clipped by 3 bases and J by 5 bases, with 7 bases between them. The CDR3 length is 12 residues. The CDR3 nucleotides are TGTGCCAGCAGCTTCGACAGGGAGACCCAGTACTTC. Its protein product is CASSFDRETQYF.

J is TRBJ2-6 and V is TRBV5-1, with D unresolved. Germline loops: CDR1 SGHRS, CDR2 YFSETQ. This CDR3 has 16 residues. The V and J ends lost 2 bases and 2 bases respectively, with 11 bases between them. DNA of the CDR3: TGCGCCAGCAGCTTCGCTTTGGGGACTGGGGCCAACGTCCTGACTTTC. This codes for CASSFALGTGANVLTF.

The chain couples TRBV2 to TRBJ2-7; 11 bases agree with TRBD1. Germline V lookup: CDR1 SNHLY, CDR2 FYNNEI. CDR3 length: 15 residues. With V trimmed by 7 bases and J by 5 bases, 10 bases remained unmatched. Written as DNA, the CDR3 is TGTGCCAGCACCAAAGGGACAGGGGGAGCGGACGAGCAGTACTTC. Translating gives CASTKGTGGADEQYF. Based on the CDR3 plus reference TRBV2 and TRBJ2-7, the full variable domain is EPEVTQTPSHQVTQMGQEVILRCVPISNHLYFYWYRQILGQKVEFLVSFYNNEISEKSEIFDDQFSVERPDGSNFTLKIRSTKLEDSAMYFCASTKGTGGADEQYFGPGTRLTVT.

V gene TRBV27 combines with J gene TRBJ1-3; the match to TRBD1 covers 7 bases. The CDR3 extends over 15 amino acids. The junction had 7 bases not matched to a gene; V was cut back by 5 bases and J by 3 bases. Germline V gene data show CDR1 as MNHEY and CDR2 as SMNVEV (reference sequence). CDR3 bases: TGTGCCAGCAGTCAGTACAGGGGATTTGGAAACACCATATATTTT. Its translation: CASSQYRGFGNTIYF.

The CDR3 DNA sequence: TGTGCCAGCAGGAATGAGGGTGAGCAGTTCTTC. It encodes CASRNEGEQFF. This chain joins TRBV2 and TRBJ2-1, with D possibly TRBD2 on 5 matching bases. The V end lost 6 bases, the J end lost 9 bases, and 9 bases lay between the germline ends. The length of the CDR3 is 11 residues. In germline, CDR1 is SNHLY, CDR2 FYNNEI.

The J gene is TRBJ1-6, the V gene TRBV27, with D tentatively TRBD1 (6 bases). The V end lost 5 bases, the J end lost 9 bases, and 17 bases lay between the germline ends. The CDR3 has 15 amino acids. Germline lookup yields CDR1 MNHEY and CDR2 SMNVEV (reference sequence). As DNA, the CDR3 is TGTGCCAGCAGTACCCTGAGGGGGAGGGTTTCACCCCTCCACTTT. It yields the protein CASSTLRGRVSPLHF.

This clone was counted between two and nine times. The V gene is TRBV5-4, the J gene TRBJ1-1; D is perhaps TRBD1 (5 bases). The V end lost 4 bases, the J end lost 11 bases, and 21 bases lay between the germline ends. The CDR3 runs 14 residues. Germline CDR1 is SGHNT and CDR2 is YYREEE (reference sequence). CDR3 residues: CASSPESRDRRAFF. In DNA form, the CDR3 reads TGTGCCAGCAGCCCCGAGAGTAGGGACCGGAGGGCTTTCTTT.

A single count supports this clone. The rearrangement uses TRBV7-9 and TRBJ1-1; no definite D call. The CDR3 extends over 16 amino acids. Germline CDR1 and CDR2: SEHNR and FQNEAQ (reference sequence). Trimming removed 1 base at V and 1 base at J, with 13 bases between. CDR3 coding DNA: TGTGCCAGCAGCTTAGTGGCAGGCTGGGCGAACACTGAAGCTTTCTTT. It encodes CASSLVAGWANTEAFF. The full variable domain, with the rest looked up from reference TRBV7-9 and TRBJ1-1, is DTGVSQNPRHKITKRGQNVTFRCDPISEHNRLYWYRQTLGQGPEFLTYFQNEAQLEKSRLLSDRFSAERPKGSFSTLEIQRTEQGDSAMYLCASSLVAGWANTEAFFGQGTRLTVV.

This chain joins TRBV27 and TRBJ2-5; the match to TRBD2 covers 12 bases. V gave up 5 bases and J gave up 7 bases; unmatched junction bases: 8. This CDR3 comprises 15 residues. Germline V lookup: CDR1 MNHEY, CDR2 SMNVEV (reference sequence). The CDR3 nucleotides are TGTGCCAGCAGTACGCGGGCTAGCGGGGGGGGGACCCAGTACTTC. Its protein product is CASSTRASGGGTQYF.